The 9 T cell receptor beta chains presented below share a single source sample, sequenced in a study of blood T cell repertoires in COVID-19. Generated by immunoSEQ multiplex PCR, the TCRdb table keeps only in-frame clones and is missing some. The data contain 57,000 or so clones, less than 85% of them singletons. Material for sequencing was peripheral blood. The receptor set was obtained from a man aged 65-85 years with active COVID-19.

The rearrangement joins TRBV6-5 to TRBJ2-1; the match to TRBD2 covers 12 bases. The CDR3 runs to 13 residues. V lost 10 bases to trimming and J lost 8 bases; unmatched junction nucleotides: 6. Per germline, CDR1 MNHEY and CDR2 SVGAGI. CDR3 nucleotides: TGTGCCACCACACTAGCGGGGGGCGATGAGCAGTTCTTC. It yields the protein CATTLAGGDEQFF.

V gene TRBV5-1 combines with J gene TRBJ1-1; D gene ambiguous. This CDR3 has 13 residues. Germline values: CDR1 SGHRS, CDR2 YFSETQ. Trimming shortened V by 5 bases and J by 1 base, and 9 bases separated the two germline ends. The CDR3 protein is CASREQSNTEAFF. The DNA for the CDR3 is TGCGCCAGCAGAGAGCAATCGAACACTGAAGCTTTCTTT.

The chain joins TRBV5-1 to TRBJ2-7, with 7 bases aligning to TRBD2. V gave up 4 bases and J gave up 6 bases; unmatched junction bases: 19. CDR1 and CDR2 (germline): SGHRS, YFSETQ. This CDR3 region has 17 residues. This chain's CDR3 is CASSLTPSREGRSEQYF. In nucleotides, the CDR3 is TGCGCCAGCAGCCTAACCCCTAGCAGGGAGGGCCGGAGCGAGCAGTACTTC. Using reference TRBV5-1 and TRBJ2-7 for the parts outside the CDR3, the full variable domain is KAGVTQTPRYLIKTRGQQVTLSCSPISGHRSVSWYQQTPGQGLQFLFEYFSETQRNKGNFPGRFSGRQFSNSRSEMNVSTLELGDSALYLCASSLTPSREGRSEQYFGPGTRLTVT.

This clone was counted only a few times. The rearrangement links TRBV4-1 to TRBJ1-4; TRBD1 might be the D (6 bases). Trimming shortened V by 2 bases and J by 8 bases, and 9 bases separated the two germline ends. Germline V gene data show CDR1 as MGHRA and CDR2 as YSYEKL. The CDR3 has 13 residues. DNA of the CDR3: TGCGCCAGCAGCCAATTGAGGGGGGAAAAACTGTTTTTT. It specifies CASSQLRGEKLFF.

In DNA form, the CDR3 reads TGTGCCTGGAGTAGCGGGAGTAGGGCAGATACGCAGTATTTT. Translation: CAWSSGSRADTQYF. The chain is built from TRBV30 and TRBJ2-3; the match to TRBD2 covers 8 bases. CDR1 and CDR2 from the germline V gene are GTSNPN and SVGIG (reference sequence). The CDR3 spans 14 residues. After removal of 2 bases from V and 4 bases from J, the junction contained 5 bases not matched to a gene.

V gene TRBV19 combines with J gene TRBJ2-2; D is ambiguous. CDR1 is LNHDA and CDR2 is SQIVND in the germline V gene (reference sequence). The CDR3 has 14 residues. Trimming took off 7 bases at V and 2 bases at J, with 11 bases between the two ends. The DNA of the CDR3 is TGTGCCAGTACAGTACAGCTAAACACCGGGGAGCTGTTTTTT. The encoded protein is CASTVQLNTGELFF.

V usage is TRBV6-2 or TRBV6-3 and J usage is TRBJ2-7; 9 nucleotides agree with TRBD2. Germline V CDR1 and CDR2: MNHEY, SVGEGT. V lost 0 bases and J lost 5; bases outside the gene matches: 11. CDR3 length equals 17 residues. The CDR3 DNA follows: TGTGCCAGCAGTTACTCGATCGTAGGACTAGCGCCTAACGAGCAGTACTTC. Translating it yields CASSYSIVGLAPNEQYF.

This chain uses TRBV6-6 with TRBJ1-6, with 7 bases fitting TRBD1. In germline, CDR1 is MNHNY, CDR2 SVGAGI (reference sequence). V dropped 6 bases and J dropped 5; count of bases not matched to a gene: 4. The CDR3 is 14 residues long. This chain's CDR3 is CASSPTGDNSPLHF. CDR3 nucleotide sequence: TGTGCCAGCAGCCCCACAGGGGATAATTCACCCCTCCACTTT.

This clone was detected once. The V call is TRBV5-4, the J call TRBJ2-1; 13 bases align to TRBD2. The CDR3 spans 15 residues. The germline gives CDR1 SGHNT, CDR2 YYREEE (reference sequence). With 4 bases clipped from V and 7 bases from J, the junction kept 5 bases outside the gene matches. The CDR3 loop reads CASSIGLAGENEQFF. The CDR3 nucleotides read TGTGCCAGCAGCATCGGACTAGCGGGAGAAAATGAGCAGTTCTTC.